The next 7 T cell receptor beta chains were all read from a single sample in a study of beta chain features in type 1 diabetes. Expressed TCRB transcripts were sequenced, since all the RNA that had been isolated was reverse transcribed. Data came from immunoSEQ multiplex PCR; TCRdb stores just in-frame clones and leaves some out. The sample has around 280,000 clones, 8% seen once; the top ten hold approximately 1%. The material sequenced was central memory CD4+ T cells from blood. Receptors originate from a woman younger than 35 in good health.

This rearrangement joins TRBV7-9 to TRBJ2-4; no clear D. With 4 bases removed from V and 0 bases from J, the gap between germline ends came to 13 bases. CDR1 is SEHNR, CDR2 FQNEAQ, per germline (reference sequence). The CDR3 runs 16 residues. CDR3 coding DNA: TGTGCCAGCAGCTCCCAGTCTGGATTAGCCAAAAACATTCAGTACTTC. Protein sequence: CASSSQSGLAKNIQYF.

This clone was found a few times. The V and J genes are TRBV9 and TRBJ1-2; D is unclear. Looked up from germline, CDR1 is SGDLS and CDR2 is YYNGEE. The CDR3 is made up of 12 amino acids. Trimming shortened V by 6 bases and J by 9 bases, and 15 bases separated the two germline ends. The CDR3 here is CASTREGASYTF. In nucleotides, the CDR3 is TGTGCCAGCACCCGAGAAGGTGCGAGCTACACCTTC. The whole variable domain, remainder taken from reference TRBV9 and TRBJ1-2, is DSGVTQTPKHLITATGQRVTLRCSPRSGDLSVYWYQQSLDQGLQFLIQYYNGEERAKGNILERFSAQQFPDLHSELNLSSLELGDSALYFCASTREGASYTFGSGTRLTVV.

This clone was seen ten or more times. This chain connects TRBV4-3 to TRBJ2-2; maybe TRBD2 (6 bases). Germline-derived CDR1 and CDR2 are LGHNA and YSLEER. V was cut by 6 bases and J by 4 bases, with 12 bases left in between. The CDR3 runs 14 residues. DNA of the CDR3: TGCGCCAGCAGGGGGGGACGAACCACCGGGGAGCTGTTTTTT. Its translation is CASRGGRTTGELFF.

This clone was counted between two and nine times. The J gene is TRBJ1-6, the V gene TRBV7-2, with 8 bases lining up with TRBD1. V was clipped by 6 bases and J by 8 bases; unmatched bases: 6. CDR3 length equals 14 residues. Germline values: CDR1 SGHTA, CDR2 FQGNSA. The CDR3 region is CASRDRVGDSPLHF. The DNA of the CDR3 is TGTGCCAGCAGGGACAGGGTCGGAGATTCACCCCTCCACTTT.

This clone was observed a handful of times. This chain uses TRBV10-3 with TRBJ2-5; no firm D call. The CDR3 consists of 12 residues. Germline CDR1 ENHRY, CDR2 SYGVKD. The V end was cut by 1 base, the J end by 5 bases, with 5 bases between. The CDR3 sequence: CAISEFWETQYF. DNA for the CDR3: TGTGCCATCAGTGAGTTTTGGGAGACCCAGTACTTC.

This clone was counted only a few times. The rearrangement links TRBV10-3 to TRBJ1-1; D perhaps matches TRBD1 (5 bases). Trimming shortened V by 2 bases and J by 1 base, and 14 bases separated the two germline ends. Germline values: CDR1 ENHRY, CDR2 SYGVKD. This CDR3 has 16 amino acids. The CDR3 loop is CAISEPDTGANTEAFF. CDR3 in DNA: TGTGCCATCAGTGAGCCCGACACTGGGGCGAACACTGAAGCTTTCTTT.

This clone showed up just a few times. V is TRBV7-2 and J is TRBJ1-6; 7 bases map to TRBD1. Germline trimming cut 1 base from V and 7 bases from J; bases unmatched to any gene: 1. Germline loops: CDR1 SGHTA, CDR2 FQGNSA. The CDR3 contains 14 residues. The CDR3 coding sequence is TGTGCCAGCAGCTTAGACAGGGGCAATTCACCCCTCCACTTT. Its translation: CASSLDRGNSPLHF.